This T cell receptor (beta chain) was profiled in a study of human thymus T cells. Findings and caveats of the study: In unrelated individuals, thymic repertoires overlapped highly, according to related research. Among thymic and blood repertoires, usage of V and J genes appeared biased.

This clone came up a few times. Its antigen remains unidentified. Germline CDR1 SNHLY, CDR2 FYNNEI. CDR3 size: 10 residues. Trimming stripped 6 bases from V and 8 bases from J, with 7 bases between. The study used thymus tissue resected during corrective heart surgery. Having corrective surgery for congenital heart defects, healthy Finnish infants were the ones who donated. The protocol was immunoSEQ multiplex PCR, while the TCRdb copy is restricted to in-frame clones and leaves out a portion. Of some 120,000 clones in the sample, 90% to 95% were seen once. V gene TRBV2 combines with J gene TRBJ1-1; D is undetermined. The clonotype was recovered from a boy under two years old with a congenital heart defect but otherwise immunologically healthy. The sequencing input was thymus tissue. The CDR3 sequence: CASSPIEAFF. CDR3 nucleotides: TGTGCCAGCAGCCCCATAGAAGCTTTCTTT.